This TCR beta chain came from a study of cytomegalovirus exposure and HLA in healthy donors. Study results and limitations: In a later analysis, TCR beta V- and J-gene trimming was associated with a missense DCLRE1C variant. A classifier reportedly called cytomegalovirus status with high sensitivity and specificity.

As to this clone: Antigen: not known.

Primers: 60 Vbeta forward and 13 Jbeta reverse. As originally analysed: A later analysis tallied approximately 80 million unique TCR beta chains, 10 million to 12 million of them shared. The data were produced by immunoSEQ multiplex PCR, yet TCRdb's version contains in-frame clones alone and is incomplete. From that table come the V and J calls and clone size; the DNA was used to work out D and trimming. The table lists 200,000 to 250,000 clones, with roughly 0.98% in the top ten. The CDR3 contains 15 residues. Germline V gene data show CDR1 as SGHAT and CDR2 as FQNNGV. The V end lost 3 bases, the J end lost 2 bases, and 12 bases lay between the germline ends.

The chain recombines TRBV11-2 with TRBJ2-3; TRBD1 is a possible D gene (6 bases). The sequenced sample consisted of PBMCs. The clonotype was recovered from a woman aged 25 to 39 in good health and CMV-seropositive. CDR3 sequence (DNA): TGTGCCAGCAGCTTTTACAGGGCCCCCACAGATACGCAGTATTTT. The encoded protein is CASSFYRAPTDTQYF.